This entry describes one T cell receptor (beta chain). The antigen is not known. Germline V gives CDR1 DFQATT, CDR2 SNEGSKA (reference sequence). The V end lost 3 bases, the J end lost 4 bases, and 22 bases lay between the germline ends. CDR3 length: 17 residues. A 5'RACE reaction primed in the constant segment made cDNA libraries of TCR alpha and TCR beta, and these carried sample barcodes and UMIs. MiXCR, applied by TCRdb to the 5' RACE reads, yields one record per CDR3 protein. The sample holds around 130,000 distinct CDR3 sequences, more than 15% seen once. This record belongs to a study of T-cell memory formation after mild COVID-19. Study context: Across donors, TCR clusters were largely donor specific. Study findings and constraints: Contracting CD4+ clones lay largely in CM and EM, with CD8+ ones residing in EMRA.

Sequencing was performed on PBMCs or a T cell subset sorted from them (not recorded which). This TCR was sampled from an adult woman who had mild COVID-19 (a few samples of this study predate the infection). Cell type and time point are not known. This chain joins TRBV20-1 and TRBJ2-1; D not certain. The CDR3 sequence is CSARRAGVRVGYNEQFF. The CDR3 DNA sequence: TGCAGTGCTAGGCGAGCTGGGGTAAGAGTGGGTTACAATGAGCAGTTCTTC.